This TCR beta chain stems from a study of cytomegalovirus exposure and HLA in healthy donors. Study-level points and caveats: Rare sequences made up most TCRs, while some public TCRs were found in many donors. Later findings reportedly placed an Asian-associated ancestry cluster below the approximately 670-donor mean for N-insertions.

PCR primers comprised 60 Vbeta and 13 Jbeta primers. Assay used: immunoSEQ multiplex PCR; TCRdb lists only in-frame clones, some missing. This sample carries approximately 180,000 clones, around 87% of them seen once, and the ten largest clones take 1.5% to 2%. With V trimmed by 4 bases and J by 8 bases, 17 bases remained unmatched. This CDR3 is 18 amino acids long. The germline V gene encodes CDR1 SGHDN and CDR2 FVKESK. As regards this clone: Its antigen is undetermined. Other nucleotide sequences from this sample produce the same CDR3.

This TCR came from a woman under 30 in good health and CMV-seronegative. The V call is TRBV14, the J call TRBJ2-1, with 10 bases aligning to TRBD1. Sequencing used PBMCs. In DNA form, the CDR3 reads TGTGCCAGCAGCCCAGGACAGGGGGATTACCTAACAATGGATGAGCAGTTCTTC. It specifies CASSPGQGDYLTMDEQFF.